The sequence of this T cell receptor beta chain was determined in a study of cytomegalovirus exposure and HLA in healthy donors. PCR primers comprised 60 Vbeta and 13 Jbeta primers. Sequencing used immunoSEQ multiplex PCR; TCRdb keeps in-frame clones, though not all of them. The profile shows over 100,000 clones, around 80% of them singletons. On this clone: Its antigen remains unidentified.

Notes on the study in general: There were fewer than 200 TCR beta chains listed as cytomegalovirus-associated. About 87% or about 30% of the time was how often most TCR beta V segments were productive, according to an earlier analysis. It has been reported that TCR beta sequences accurately predicted the HLA-A and HLA-B alleles of most subjects.

Trimming at V came to 0 bases and at J to 3 bases, leaving 7 bases not matched to a gene. This CDR3 is built from 18 residues. Germline V gene lookup returns CDR1 LGHNA and CDR2 YSLEER. The source is a female donor in good health and CMV-seronegative. The genes are TRBV4-3 and TRBJ2-3, with 12 bases fitting TRBD2. The sample taken for sequencing was PBMCs. The DNA of the CDR3 is TGCGCCAGCAGCCAAGAGTGGATCCTAGCGGGAGGGACAGATACGCAGTATTTT. Translating it yields CASSQEWILAGGTDTQYF.